The rows below give T cell receptor beta chains drawn from one sample of a study of blood T cell repertoires in COVID-19. Generated by immunoSEQ multiplex PCR, the TCRdb table keeps only in-frame clones and is missing some. The data show tens of thousands of clones, 65% to 85% seen once. The sample comprised peripheral blood. The receptor set was obtained from a woman older than 75 with acute or convalescent COVID-19. The CDR3 runs from the conserved cysteine through the conserved F or W. The order of the fields is V gene, clone size, J gene, D gene, CDR3 DNA, CDR3 protein. The D gene is left open where the match is weak. Clone size is stated in some rows and not others, as once, few, many or a class when expanded.

TRBV5-1,NA,TRBJ2-1,TRBD2,TGCGCCAGCAGAGTTGGGGTAGCGGGAGGGCCCAATGAGCAGTTCTTC,CASRVGVAGGPNEQFF
TRBV6-4,NA,TRBJ2-1,TRBD2,TGTGCCAGCAGCCCGAGCGGGAGGGCCGGATCTAAGCAGTTCTTC,CASSPSGRAGSKQFF
TRBV7-3,NA,TRBJ1-6,NA,TGTGCCAGCAGCTTAACAGGGGATTTGGCGTATTCACCCCTCCACTTT,CASSLTGDLAYSPLHF
TRBV30,NA,TRBJ2-1,NA,TGTGCCTGGAGTGTACAAGCGGACCAAAGGTTCTTC,CAWSVQADQRFF
TRBV14,NA,TRBJ2-7,NA,TGTGCCAGCAGCAGCACGCCGAGCTCCTACGAGCAGTACTTC,CASSSTPSSYEQYF
TRBV30,NA,TRBJ1-4,NA,TGTGCCTGGAGTATTGCTTCGACAGCAACTAATGAAAAACTGTTTTTT,CAWSIASTATNEKLFF
TRBV5-6,NA,TRBJ2-2,TRBD1,TGTGCCAGCAGCTCGACAGGGATCAACACCGGGGAGCTGTTTTTT,CASSSTGINTGELFF
TRBV11-3,NA,TRBJ2-3,TRBD2,TGTGCCAGCAGCGGGCGGGAGGCAGATACGCAGTATTTT,CASSGREADTQYF
TRBV5-1,NA,TRBJ2-3,NA,TGCGCCAGCAGCTTGGCACAGGGAGTAGATACGCAGTATTTT,CASSLAQGVDTQYF
TRBV5-1,once,TRBJ2-5,NA,TGCGCCAGCAGCTTGGGAGATAAAGAGACCCAGTACTTC,CASSLGDKETQYF
TRBV12-3/TRBV12-4,NA,TRBJ1-4,NA,TGTGCCAGCAGCCCCGGGACAACAGGAAAACTGTTTTTT,CASSPGTTGKLFF
TRBV9,NA,TRBJ2-2,NA,TGTGCCAGCAGCGTGCCGACAGGCCCTGCCACCGGGGAGCTGTTTTTT,CASSVPTGPATGELFF
TRBV7-6,NA,TRBJ2-3,TRBD2,TGTGCCAGCAGCCTATTAGCGGGAGGAGAGACAGATACGCAGTATTTT,CASSLLAGGETDTQYF
TRBV5-1,NA,TRBJ1-6,NA,TGCGCCAGCAGCCCATCGTGGATACAGGTTAATTCACCCCTCCACTTT,CASSPSWIQVNSPLHF
TRBV6-2/TRBV6-3,few,TRBJ2-5,NA,TGTGCCAGCAGTTACTCGAGTACAGGTTCGGAGACCCAGTACTTC,CASSYSSTGSETQYF
TRBV6-5,NA,TRBJ2-7,NA,TGTGCCAGCAAGGAAGGGGGTCCGGGAATCTACGAGCAGTACTTC,CASKEGGPGIYEQYF